This TCR beta chain was obtained from a study of memory CD4+ T cells and cytomegalovirus serostatus. Across the study: Healthy Belgian adult donors included about nine CMV-positive and some 24 CMV-negative people.

The sort gate was single viable CD3+CD4+CD8-CD45RO+ cells for memory CD4+ T cells. Serostatus was set by detecting CMV pp150, pp28, p38, p52 IgG. This clone occurred once. This CDR3 spans 13 amino acids. Germline V lookup: CDR1 SNHLY, CDR2 FYNNEI. V was clipped by 5 bases and J by 3 bases, with 7 bases between them. Only in-frame clones appear in the TCRdb table, and some are missing; sequencing was by immunoSEQ multiplex PCR. This table has tens of thousands of clones, 76% appearing once. The sequenced sample consisted of memory CD4+ T cells from blood. This receptor was taken from an adult in good health and CMV-seropositive. The gene calls are TRBV2 and TRBJ2-2; D ambiguous. The CDR3 here is CASSWGYTGELFF. CDR3 coding DNA: TGTGCCAGCAGTTGGGGTTACACCGGGGAGCTGTTTTTT. Complete variable domain (other parts from reference TRBV2 and TRBJ2-2): EPEVTQTPSHQVTQMGQEVILRCVPISNHLYFYWYRQILGQKVEFLVSFYNNEISEKSEIFDDQFSVERPDGSNFTLKIRSTKLEDSAMYFCASSWGYTGELFFGEGSRLTVL.